This TCR beta chain comes out of a study of cytomegalovirus exposure and HLA in healthy donors. Study-level findings and limits: Per a prior analysis, the majority of TCR beta V segments were productive roughly 87% or roughly 30% of the time.

Donors were ostensibly healthy at sampling, although undocumented immune exposures were probable. Vbeta (60) and Jbeta (13) primers were used in the PCR. The assay was immunoSEQ multiplex PCR, and TCRdb's table has in-frame clones only and misses some. The sample records 160,000 or so clones, 76% being singletons. Comments on this clone: Its cognate antigen is unknown. One end of the junction fails to match germline, which may point to a read error.

CDR1 and CDR2 from the germline V gene are LNHDA and SQIVND (reference sequence). This CDR3 is 15 amino acids long. The V gene is TRBV19, the J gene TRBJ2-1; D not certain. This TCR was recovered from a man aged 55 to 70 in good health and CMV-seronegative. Sequencing was performed on PBMCs. The CDR3, as DNA: TGTGCCAGTAGTCCTCCCTATCTCTCCCACAATGAGCAGTTCTTC. Its translation: CASSPPYLSHNEQFF.